The present TCR beta chain was sequenced within a study of control samples from healthy donors and cancer patients. This clone was seen just once. The CDR3 contains 15 residues. Germline CDR1 is LNHNV and CDR2 is YYDKDF (reference sequence). The V and J ends lost 1 base and 3 bases respectively, with 10 bases between them. TCRdb's table, derived via immunoSEQ multiplex PCR, lists solely in-frame clones and lacks some. In the table there are approximately 94,000 clones, 65% to 85% of which are singletons. The sequenced material came from PBMCs. The receptor comes from a man between 65 and 85 years old with lung cancer. The chain recombines TRBV15 with TRBJ1-5, with D unclear. In nucleotides, the CDR3 is TGTGCCACCAGCAGAGGTAGAGGTCCCAATCAGCCCCAGCATTTT. Its protein is CATSRGRGPNQPQHF. The variable domain in full, completed from reference TRBV15 and TRBJ1-5, reads DAMVIQNPRYQVTQFGKPVTLSCSQTLNHNVMYWYQQKSSQAPKLLFHYYDKDFNNEADTPDNFQSRRPNTSFCFLDIRSPGLGDTAMYLCATSRGRGPNQPQHFGDGTRLSIL.